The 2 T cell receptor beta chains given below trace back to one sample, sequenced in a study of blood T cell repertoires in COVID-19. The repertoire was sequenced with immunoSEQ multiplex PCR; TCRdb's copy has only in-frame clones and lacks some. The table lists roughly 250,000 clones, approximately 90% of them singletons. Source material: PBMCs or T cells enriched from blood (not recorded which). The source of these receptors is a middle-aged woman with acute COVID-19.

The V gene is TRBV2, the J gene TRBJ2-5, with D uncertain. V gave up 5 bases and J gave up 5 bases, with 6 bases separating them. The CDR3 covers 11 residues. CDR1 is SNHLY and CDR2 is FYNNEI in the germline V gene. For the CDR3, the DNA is TGTGCCAGCAGTTTGGAGGAGACCCAGTACTTC. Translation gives CASSLEETQYF.

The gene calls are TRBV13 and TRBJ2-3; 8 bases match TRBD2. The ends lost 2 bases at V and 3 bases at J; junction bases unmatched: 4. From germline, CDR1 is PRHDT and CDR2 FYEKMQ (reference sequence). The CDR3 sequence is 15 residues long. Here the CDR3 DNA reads TGTGCCAGCAGCTTATTTGGCGGGGGGACAGATACGCAGTATTTT. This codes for CASSLFGGGTDTQYF.